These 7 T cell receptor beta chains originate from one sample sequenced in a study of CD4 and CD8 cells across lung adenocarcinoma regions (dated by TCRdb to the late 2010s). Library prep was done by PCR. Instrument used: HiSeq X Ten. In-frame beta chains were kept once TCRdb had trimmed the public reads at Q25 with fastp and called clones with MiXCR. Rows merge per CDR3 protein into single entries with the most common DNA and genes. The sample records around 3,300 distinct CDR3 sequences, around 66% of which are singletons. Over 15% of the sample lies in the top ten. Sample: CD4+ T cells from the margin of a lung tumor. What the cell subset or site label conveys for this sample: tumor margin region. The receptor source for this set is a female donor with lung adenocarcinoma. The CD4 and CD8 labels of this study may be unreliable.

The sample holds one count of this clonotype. The CDR3 bases are TGTGCCAGCAGCTTAAGAGGGTCTGGGGCCAACGTCCTGACTTTC. Translating it yields CASSLRGSGANVLTF. The chain couples TRBV7-8 to TRBJ2-6; tentative D call: TRBD2 (5 bases). Germline V gives CDR1 SGHVS, CDR2 FQNEAQ. Trimming pared 2 bases from V and 1 base from J, leaving 6 bases between. The CDR3 is 15 residues long.

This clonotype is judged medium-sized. CDR3: CASSQVRRETQYF. Written as DNA, the CDR3 is TGTGCCAGCAGCCAAGTCAGGCGAGAGACCCAGTACTTC. The chain is built from TRBV3-1 and TRBJ2-5; D is uncertain. Germline CDR1 is LGHDT and CDR2 is YNNKEL (reference sequence). The length of the CDR3 is 13 residues. Trimming left V 1 base short and J 4 bases short, with 7 bases between.

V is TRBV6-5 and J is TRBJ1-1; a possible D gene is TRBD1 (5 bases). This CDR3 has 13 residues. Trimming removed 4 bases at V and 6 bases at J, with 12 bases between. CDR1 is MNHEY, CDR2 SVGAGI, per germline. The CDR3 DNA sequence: TGTGCCAGCAGTTTGGGGGTATGGTCTGAAGCTTTCTTT. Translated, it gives CASSLGVWSEAFF.

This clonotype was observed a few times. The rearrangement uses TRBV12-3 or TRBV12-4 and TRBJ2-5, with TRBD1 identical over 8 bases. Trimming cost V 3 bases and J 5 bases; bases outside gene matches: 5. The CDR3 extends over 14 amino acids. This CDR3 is CASSFQGARETQYF. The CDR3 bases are TGTGCCAGCAGTTTCCAGGGGGCCAGGGAGACCCAGTACTTC.

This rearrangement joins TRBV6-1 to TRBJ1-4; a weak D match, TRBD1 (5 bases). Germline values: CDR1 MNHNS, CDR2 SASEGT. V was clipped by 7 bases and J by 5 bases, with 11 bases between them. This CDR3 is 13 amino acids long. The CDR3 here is CASNRQRNEKLFF. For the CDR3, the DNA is TGTGCCAGCAACCGACAGAGAAATGAAAAACTGTTTTTT.

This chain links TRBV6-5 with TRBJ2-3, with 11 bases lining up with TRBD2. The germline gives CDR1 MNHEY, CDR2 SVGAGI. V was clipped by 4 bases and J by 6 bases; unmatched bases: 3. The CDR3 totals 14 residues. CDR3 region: CASSSIAGGDTQYF. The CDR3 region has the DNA TGTGCCAGCAGTTCGATAGCGGGAGGGGATACGCAGTATTTT.

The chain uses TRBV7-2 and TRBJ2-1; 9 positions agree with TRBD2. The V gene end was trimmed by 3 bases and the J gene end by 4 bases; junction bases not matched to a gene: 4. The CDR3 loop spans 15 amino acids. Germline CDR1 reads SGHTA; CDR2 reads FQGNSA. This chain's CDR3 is CASSFVAGVYNEQFF. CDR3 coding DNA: TGTGCCAGCAGCTTCGTAGCGGGAGTATACAATGAGCAGTTCTTC.